This TCR beta chain was captured in a study of T cell responses to AZD1222 COVID-19 vaccine. Findings and caveats of the study: Spike-wide vaccine-associated CD4 TCRs dominated at 160-218 and 743-854. After the peak T cell response, and only then, were repertoires sampled. It should be noted that donors were predominantly white British and more often female, and clonal diversity was possibly underestimated. Nearly half of spike-specific TCRs reportedly target variant regions that are unmutated in the B.1.351 and B.1.1.7 variants.

Profiling relied on immunoSEQ multiplex PCR, and the TCRdb table lists in-frame clones only, not all of them. The data hold about 100,000 clones, with roughly 87% observed a single time. A remark on this clone: Antigen unknown.

V dropped 8 bases and J dropped 1 base, with 13 bases sitting between them. The CDR3 contains 13 residues. Germline CDR1 is SQVTM and CDR2 is ANQGSEA. The gene calls are TRBV29-1 and TRBJ2-3, with no clear D. This clonotype originated in an adult who received the AZD1222 COVID-19 vaccine. Specimen: peripheral blood, collected 28 days after the second AZD1222 dose. The DNA of the CDR3 is TGCAGCTTTCGAGTAAGCGGCACAGATACGCAGTATTTT. This translates into CSFRVSGTDTQYF.